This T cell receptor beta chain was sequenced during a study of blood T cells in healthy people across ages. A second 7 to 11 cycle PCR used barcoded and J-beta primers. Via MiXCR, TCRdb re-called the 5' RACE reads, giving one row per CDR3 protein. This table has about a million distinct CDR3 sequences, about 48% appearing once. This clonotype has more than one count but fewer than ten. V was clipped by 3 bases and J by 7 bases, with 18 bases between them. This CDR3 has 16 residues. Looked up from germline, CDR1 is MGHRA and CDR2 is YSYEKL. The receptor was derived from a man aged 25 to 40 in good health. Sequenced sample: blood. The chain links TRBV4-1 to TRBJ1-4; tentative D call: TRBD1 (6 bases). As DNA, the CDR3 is TGCGCCAGCAGCCAGACCCCGACAGGACGTATTGAAAAACTGTTTTTT. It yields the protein CASSQTPTGRIEKLFF.